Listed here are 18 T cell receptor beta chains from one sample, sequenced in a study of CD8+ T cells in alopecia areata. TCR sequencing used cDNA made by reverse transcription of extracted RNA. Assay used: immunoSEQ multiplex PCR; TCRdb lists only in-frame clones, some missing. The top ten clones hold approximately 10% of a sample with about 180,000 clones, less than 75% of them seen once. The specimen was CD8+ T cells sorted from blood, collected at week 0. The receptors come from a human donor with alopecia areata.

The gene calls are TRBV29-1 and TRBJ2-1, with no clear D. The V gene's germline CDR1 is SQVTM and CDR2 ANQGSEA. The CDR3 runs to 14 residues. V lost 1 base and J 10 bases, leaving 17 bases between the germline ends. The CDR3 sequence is CSVEGQKLIPEQFF. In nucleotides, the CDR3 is TGCAGCGTTGAAGGGCAGAAATTGATCCCCGAGCAGTTCTTC.

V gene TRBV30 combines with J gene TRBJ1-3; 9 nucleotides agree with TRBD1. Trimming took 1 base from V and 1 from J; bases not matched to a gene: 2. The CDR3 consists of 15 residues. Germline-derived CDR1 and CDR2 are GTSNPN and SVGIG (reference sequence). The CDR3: CAWSGGQGSGNTIYF. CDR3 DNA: TGTGCCTGGAGTGGGGGACAGGGATCTGGAAACACCATATATTTT.

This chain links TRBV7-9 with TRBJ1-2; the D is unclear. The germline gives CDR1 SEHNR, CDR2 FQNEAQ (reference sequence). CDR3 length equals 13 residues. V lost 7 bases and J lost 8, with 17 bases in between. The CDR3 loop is CASTITVVQGYTF. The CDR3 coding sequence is TGTGCCAGCACCATTACGGTGGTACAAGGCTACACCTTC.

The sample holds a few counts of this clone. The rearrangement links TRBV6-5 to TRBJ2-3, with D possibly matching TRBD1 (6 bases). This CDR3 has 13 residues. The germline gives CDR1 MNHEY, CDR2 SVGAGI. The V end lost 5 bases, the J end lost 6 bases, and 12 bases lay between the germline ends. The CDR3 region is CASSATGLDTQYF. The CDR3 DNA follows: TGTGCCAGCAGTGCTACAGGGCTGGATACGCAGTATTTT.

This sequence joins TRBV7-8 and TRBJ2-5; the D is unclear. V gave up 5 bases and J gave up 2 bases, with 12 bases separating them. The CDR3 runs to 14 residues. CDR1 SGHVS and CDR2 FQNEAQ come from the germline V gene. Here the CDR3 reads CASSPPRRQETQYF. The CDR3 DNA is TGTGCCAGCAGCCCGCCGCGCAGACAAGAGACCCAGTACTTC.

This chain's CDR3 is CSVGPLNTGELFF. Here the CDR3 DNA reads TGCAGCGTTGGACCGCTGAACACCGGGGAGCTGTTTTTT. This chain connects TRBV29-1 to TRBJ2-2; D is uncertain. This CDR3 contains 13 residues. Germline lookup yields CDR1 SQVTM and CDR2 ANQGSEA. Trimming shortened V by 4 bases and J by 1 base, and 7 bases separated the two germline ends.

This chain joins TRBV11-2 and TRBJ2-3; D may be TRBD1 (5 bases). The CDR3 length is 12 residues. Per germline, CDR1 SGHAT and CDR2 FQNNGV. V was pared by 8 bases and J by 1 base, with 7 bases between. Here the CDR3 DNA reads TGTGCCAGCCGGACACGCACAGATACGCAGTATTTT. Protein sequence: CASRTRTDTQYF.

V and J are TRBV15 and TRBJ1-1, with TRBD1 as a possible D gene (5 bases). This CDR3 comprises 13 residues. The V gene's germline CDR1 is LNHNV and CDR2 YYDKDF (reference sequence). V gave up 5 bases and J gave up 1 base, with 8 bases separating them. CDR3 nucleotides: TGTGCCACCAGCCCTACAGGGAACACTGAAGCTTTCTTT. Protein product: CATSPTGNTEAFF.

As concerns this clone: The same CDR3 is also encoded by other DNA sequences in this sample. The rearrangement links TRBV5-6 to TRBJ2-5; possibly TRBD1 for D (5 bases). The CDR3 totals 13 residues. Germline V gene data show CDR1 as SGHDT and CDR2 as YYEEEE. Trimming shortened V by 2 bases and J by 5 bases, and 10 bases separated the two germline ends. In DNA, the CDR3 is TGTGCCAGCAGCTTAGGATCAGGGGAGACCCAGTACTTC. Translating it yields CASSLGSGETQYF.

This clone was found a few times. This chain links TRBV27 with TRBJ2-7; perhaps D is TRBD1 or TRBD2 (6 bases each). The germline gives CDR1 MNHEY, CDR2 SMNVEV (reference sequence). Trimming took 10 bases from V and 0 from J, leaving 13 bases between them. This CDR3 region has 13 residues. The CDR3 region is CATLGGNSYEQYF. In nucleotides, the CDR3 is TGTGCCACCCTGGGGGGCAACTCCTACGAGCAGTACTTC.

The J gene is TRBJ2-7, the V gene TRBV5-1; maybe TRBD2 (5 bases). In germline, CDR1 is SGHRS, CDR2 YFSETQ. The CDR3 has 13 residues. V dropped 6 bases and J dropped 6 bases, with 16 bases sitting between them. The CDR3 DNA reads TGCGCCAGCAAGCAGGAGGTACTTATCGAGCAGTACTTC. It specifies CASKQEVLIEQYF.

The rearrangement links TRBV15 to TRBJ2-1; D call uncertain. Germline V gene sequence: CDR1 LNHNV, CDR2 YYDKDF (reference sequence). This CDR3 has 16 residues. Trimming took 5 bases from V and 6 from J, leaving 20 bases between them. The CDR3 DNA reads TGTGCCACCAGCGCCTACGAGTGGGTGTCCGGCAATGAGCAGTTCTTC. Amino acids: CATSAYEWVSGNEQFF.

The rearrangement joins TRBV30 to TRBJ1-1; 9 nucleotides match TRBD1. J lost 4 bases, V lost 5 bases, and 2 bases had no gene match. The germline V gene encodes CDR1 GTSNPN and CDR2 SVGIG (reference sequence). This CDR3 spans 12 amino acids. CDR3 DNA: TGTGCCTGGCAGGGACAGGGCACTGAAGCTTTCTTT. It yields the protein CAWQGQGTEAFF.

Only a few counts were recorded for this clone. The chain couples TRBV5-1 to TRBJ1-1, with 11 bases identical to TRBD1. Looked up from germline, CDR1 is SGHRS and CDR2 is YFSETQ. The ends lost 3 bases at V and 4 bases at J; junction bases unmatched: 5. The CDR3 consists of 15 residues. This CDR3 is CASSSGTGGPTEAFF. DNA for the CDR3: TGCGCCAGCAGCTCCGGGACAGGGGGTCCCACTGAAGCTTTCTTT.

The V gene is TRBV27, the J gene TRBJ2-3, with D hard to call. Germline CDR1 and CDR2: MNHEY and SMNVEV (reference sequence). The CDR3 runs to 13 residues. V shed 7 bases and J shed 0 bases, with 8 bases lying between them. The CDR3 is CASTPGSTDTQYF. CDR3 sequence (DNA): TGTGCCAGCACCCCTGGGAGCACAGATACGCAGTATTTT.

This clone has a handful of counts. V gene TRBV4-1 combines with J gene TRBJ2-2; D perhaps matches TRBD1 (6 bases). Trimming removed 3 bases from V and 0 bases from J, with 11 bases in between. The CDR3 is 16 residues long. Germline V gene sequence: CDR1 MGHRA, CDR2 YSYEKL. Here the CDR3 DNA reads TGCGCCAGCAGCCATCAAGGGACAACGAACACCGGGGAGCTGTTTTTT. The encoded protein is CASSHQGTTNTGELFF.

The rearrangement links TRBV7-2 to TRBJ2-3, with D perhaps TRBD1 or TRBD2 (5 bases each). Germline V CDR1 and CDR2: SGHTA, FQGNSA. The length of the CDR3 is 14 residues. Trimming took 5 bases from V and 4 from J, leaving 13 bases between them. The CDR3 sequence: CASSRIGGADTQYF. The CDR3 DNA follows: TGTGCCAGCAGCCGGATTGGGGGAGCAGATACGCAGTATTTT.

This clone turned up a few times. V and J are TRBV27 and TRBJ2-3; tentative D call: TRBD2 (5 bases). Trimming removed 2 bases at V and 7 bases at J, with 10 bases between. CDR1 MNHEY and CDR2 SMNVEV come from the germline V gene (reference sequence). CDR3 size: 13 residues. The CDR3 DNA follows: TGTGCCAGCAGTTTAAGGGAGCGGAATACGCAGTATTTT. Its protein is CASSLRERNTQYF.